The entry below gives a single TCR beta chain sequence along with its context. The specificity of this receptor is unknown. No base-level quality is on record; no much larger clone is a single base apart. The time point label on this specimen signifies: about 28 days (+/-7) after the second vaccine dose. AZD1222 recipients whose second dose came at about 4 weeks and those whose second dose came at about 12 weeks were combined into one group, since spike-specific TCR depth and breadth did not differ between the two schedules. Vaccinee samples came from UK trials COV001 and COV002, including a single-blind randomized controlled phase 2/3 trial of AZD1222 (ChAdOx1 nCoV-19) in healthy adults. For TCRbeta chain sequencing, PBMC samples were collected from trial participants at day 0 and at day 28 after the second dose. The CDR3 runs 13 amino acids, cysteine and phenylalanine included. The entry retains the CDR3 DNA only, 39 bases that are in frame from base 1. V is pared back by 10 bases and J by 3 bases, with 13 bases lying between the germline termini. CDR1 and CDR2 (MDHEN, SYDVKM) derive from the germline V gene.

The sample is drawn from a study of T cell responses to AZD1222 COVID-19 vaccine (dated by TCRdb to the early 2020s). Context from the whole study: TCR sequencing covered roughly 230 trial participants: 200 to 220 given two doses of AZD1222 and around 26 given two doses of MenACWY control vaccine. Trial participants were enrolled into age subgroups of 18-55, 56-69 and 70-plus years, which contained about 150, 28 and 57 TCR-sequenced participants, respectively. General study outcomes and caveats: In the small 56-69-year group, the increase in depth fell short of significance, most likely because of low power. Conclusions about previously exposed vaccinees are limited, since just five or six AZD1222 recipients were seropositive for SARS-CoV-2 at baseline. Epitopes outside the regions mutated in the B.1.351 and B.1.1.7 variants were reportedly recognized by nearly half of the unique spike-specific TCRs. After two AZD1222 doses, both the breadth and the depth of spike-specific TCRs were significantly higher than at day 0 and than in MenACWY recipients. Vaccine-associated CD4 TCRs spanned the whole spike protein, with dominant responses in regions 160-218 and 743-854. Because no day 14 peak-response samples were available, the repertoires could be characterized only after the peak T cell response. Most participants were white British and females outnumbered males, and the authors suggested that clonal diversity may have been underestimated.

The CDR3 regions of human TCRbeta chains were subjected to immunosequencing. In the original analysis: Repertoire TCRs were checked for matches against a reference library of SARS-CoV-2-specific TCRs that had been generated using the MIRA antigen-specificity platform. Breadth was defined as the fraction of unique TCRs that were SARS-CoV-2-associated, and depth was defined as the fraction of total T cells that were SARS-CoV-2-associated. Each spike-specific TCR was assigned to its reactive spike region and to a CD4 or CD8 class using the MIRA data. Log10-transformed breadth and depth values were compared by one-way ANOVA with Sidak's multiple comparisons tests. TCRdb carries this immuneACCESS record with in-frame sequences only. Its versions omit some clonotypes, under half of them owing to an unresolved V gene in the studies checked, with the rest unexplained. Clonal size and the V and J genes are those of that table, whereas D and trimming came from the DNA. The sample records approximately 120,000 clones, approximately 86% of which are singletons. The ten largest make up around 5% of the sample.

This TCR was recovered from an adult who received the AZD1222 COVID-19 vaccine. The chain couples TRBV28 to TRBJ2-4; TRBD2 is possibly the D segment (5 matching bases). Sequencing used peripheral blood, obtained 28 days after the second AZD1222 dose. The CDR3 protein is CATEGPGKNIQYF. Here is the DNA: TGTGCCACCGAGGGCCCCGGCAAAAACATTCAGTACTTC.